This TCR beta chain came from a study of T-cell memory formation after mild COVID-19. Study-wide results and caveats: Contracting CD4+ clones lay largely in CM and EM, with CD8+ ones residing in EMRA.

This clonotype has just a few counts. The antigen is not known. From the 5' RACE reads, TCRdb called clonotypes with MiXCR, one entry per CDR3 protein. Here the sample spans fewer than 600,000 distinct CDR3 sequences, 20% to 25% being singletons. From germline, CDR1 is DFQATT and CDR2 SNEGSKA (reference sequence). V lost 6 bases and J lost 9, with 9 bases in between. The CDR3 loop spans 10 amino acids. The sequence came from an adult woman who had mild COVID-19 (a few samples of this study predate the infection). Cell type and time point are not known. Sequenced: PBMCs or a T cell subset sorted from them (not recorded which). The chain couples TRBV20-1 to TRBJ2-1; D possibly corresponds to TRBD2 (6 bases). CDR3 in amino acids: CSALEGEQFF. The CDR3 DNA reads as TGCAGTGCCCTGGAGGGTGAGCAGTTCTTC.